This TCR beta chain was captured in a study of CXCR3-negative and CXCR3-positive naive CD8 T cells. 5' RACE that incorporated UMI labels was used to prepare the TRB cDNA libraries. Reprocessing the 5' RACE reads, TCRdb reports a single entry for every CDR3 protein and omits DNA. Seen in this sample are under 50,000 distinct CDR3 sequences; the ten most common clones hold about 2.5%. CD45RO-CCR7+CD27+CD95- cells counted as naive CD8+ T cells. This clonotype is medium-sized by frequency. This CDR3 contains 13 residues. Per the germline V gene, CDR1 is DFQATT and CDR2 is SNEGSKA (reference sequence). The TCR originated in a human donor in good health. Some clones in this sample may be carry-over from other donors' samples. The chain employs TRBV20-1 and TRBJ1-2; with no DNA, the TCRdb D assignment of TRBD1 cannot be verified. Source material: naive CXCR3- CD8+ T cells from blood. Subset denoted: CD45RO-CCR7+CD27+CD95- naive CD8+ T cells lacking CXCR3 (TNR3-). CDR3 loop: CSARDPTAQGYTF.